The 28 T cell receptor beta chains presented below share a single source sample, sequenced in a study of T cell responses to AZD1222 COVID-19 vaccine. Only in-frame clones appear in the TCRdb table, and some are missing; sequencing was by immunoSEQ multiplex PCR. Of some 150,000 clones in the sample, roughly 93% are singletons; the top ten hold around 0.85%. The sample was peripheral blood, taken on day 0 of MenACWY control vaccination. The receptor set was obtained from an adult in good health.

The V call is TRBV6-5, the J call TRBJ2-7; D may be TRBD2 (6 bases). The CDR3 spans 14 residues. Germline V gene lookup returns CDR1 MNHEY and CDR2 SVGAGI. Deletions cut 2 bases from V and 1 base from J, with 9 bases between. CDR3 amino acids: CASSYTGDSYEQYF. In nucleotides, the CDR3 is TGTGCCAGCAGTTACACGGGGGATTCCTACGAGCAGTACTTC.

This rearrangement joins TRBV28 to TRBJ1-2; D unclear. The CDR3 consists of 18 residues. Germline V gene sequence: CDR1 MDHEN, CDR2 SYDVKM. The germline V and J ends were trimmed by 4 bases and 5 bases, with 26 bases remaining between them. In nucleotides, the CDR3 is TGTGCCAGCAGTTCACTGACATTTACGGAACAAAGGGTTTATGGCTACACCTTC. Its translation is CASSSLTFTEQRVYGYTF.

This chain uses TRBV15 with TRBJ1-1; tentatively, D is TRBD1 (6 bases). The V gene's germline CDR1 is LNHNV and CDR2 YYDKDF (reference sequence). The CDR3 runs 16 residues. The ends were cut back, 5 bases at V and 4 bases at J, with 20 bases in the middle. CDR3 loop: CATSFPRRGVVTEAFF. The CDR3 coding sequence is TGTGCCACCAGCTTCCCTCGGAGGGGGGTAGTCACTGAAGCTTTCTTT. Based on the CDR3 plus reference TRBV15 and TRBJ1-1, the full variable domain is DAMVIQNPRYQVTQFGKPVTLSCSQTLNHNVMYWYQQKSSQAPKLLFHYYDKDFNNEADTPDNFQSRRPNTSFCFLDIRSPGLGDTAMYLCATSFPRRGVVTEAFFGQGTRLTVV.

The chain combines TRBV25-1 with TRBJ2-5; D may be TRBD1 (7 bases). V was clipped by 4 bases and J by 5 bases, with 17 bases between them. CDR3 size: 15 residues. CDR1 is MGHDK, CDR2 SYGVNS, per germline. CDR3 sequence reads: CASSAQGGPPETQYF. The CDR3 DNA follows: TGTGCCAGCAGTGCCCAGGGGGGACCTCCGGAGACCCAGTACTTC.

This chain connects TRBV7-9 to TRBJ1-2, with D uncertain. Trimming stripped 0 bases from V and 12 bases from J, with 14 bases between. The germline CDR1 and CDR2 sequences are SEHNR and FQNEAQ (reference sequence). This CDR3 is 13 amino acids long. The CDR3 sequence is CASSLANAGEDTF. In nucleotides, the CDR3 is TGTGCCAGCAGCTTAGCGAATGCAGGAGAGGACACCTTC.

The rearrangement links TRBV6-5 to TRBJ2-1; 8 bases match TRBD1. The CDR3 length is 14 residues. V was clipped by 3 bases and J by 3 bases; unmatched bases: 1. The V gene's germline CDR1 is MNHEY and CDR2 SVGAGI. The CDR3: CASSYGQGYNEQFF. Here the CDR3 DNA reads TGTGCCAGCAGTTATGGACAGGGCTACAATGAGCAGTTCTTC.

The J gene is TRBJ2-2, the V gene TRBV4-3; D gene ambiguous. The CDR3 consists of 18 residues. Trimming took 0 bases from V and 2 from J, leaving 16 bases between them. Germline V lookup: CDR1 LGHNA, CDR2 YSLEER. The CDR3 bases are TGCGCCAGCAGCCAAGAAGGCACAGCCCCTCTAAACACCGGGGAGCTGTTTTTT. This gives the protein CASSQEGTAPLNTGELFF.

The CDR3 loop reads CASSSQPGANTGELFF. CDR3 DNA: TGTGCCAGCAGCTCCCAGCCCGGAGCGAACACCGGGGAGCTGTTTTTT. V gene TRBV7-2 combines with J gene TRBJ2-2; D unclear. The CDR3 runs to 16 residues. Per the germline V gene, CDR1 is SGHTA and CDR2 is FQGNSA. V lost 4 bases and J 0 bases, leaving 12 bases between the germline ends. The complete variable domain, with remaining parts taken from reference TRBV7-2 and TRBJ2-2, reads GAGVSQSPSNKVTEKGKDVELRCDPISGHTALYWYRQSLGQGLEFLIYFQGNSAPDKSGLPSDRFSAERTGGSVSTLTIQRTQQEDSAVYLCASSSQPGANTGELFFGEGSRLTVL.

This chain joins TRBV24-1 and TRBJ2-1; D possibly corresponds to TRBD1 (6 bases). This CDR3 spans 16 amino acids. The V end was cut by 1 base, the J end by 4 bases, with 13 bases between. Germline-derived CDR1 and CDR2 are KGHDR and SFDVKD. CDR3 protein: CATSDLGRGLYNEQFF. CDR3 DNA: TGTGCCACCAGTGATTTAGGCAGGGGTCTGTACAATGAGCAGTTCTTC.

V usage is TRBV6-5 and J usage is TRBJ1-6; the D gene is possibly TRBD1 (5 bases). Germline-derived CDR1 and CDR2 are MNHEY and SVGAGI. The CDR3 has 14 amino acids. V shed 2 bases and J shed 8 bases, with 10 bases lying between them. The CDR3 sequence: CASSYRGSDSPLHF. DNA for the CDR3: TGTGCCAGCAGTTACAGGGGTAGTGATTCACCCCTCCACTTT.

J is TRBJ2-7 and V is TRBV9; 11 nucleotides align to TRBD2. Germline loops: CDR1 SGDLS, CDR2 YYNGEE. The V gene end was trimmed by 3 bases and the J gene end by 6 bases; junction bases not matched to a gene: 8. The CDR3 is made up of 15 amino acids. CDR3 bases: TGTGCCAGCAGCGCTACTAGCGGGGGACTGGGCGAGCAGTACTTC. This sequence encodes CASSATSGGLGEQYF. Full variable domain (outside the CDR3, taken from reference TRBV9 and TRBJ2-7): DSGVTQTPKHLITATGQRVTLRCSPRSGDLSVYWYQQSLDQGLQFLIQYYNGEERAKGNILERFSAQQFPDLHSELNLSSLELGDSALYFCASSATSGGLGEQYFGPGTRLTVT.

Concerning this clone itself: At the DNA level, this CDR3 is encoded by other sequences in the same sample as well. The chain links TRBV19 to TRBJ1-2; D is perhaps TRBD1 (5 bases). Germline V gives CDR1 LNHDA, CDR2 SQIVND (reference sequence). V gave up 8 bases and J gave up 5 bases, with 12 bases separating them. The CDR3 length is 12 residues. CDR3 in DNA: TGTGCCAGTCGCACGGGGGGTTATGGCTACACCTTC. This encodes CASRTGGYGYTF. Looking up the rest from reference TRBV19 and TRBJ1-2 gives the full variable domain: DGGITQSPKYLFRKEGQNVTLSCEQNLNHDAMYWYRQDPGQGLRLIYYSQIVNDFQKGDIAEGYSVSREKKESFPLTVTSAQKNPTAFYLCASRTGGYGYTFGSGTRLTVV.

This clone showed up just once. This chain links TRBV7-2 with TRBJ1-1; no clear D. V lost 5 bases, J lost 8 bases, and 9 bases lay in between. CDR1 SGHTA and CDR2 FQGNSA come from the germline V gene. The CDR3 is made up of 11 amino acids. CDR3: CASSQLGEAFF. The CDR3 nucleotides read TGTGCCAGCAGCCAGCTAGGGGAAGCTTTCTTT.

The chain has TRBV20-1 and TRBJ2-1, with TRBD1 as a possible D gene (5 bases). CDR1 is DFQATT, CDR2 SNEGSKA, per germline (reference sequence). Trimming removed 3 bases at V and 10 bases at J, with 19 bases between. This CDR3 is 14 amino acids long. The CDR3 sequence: CSASGRGLPGEQFF. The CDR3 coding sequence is TGCAGTGCTAGTGGTCGCGGCCTCCCAGGGGAGCAGTTCTTC.

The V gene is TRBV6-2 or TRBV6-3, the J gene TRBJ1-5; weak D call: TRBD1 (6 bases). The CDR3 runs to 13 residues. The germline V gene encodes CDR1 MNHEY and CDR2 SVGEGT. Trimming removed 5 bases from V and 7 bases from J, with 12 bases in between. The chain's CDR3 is CASSNRVRQPQHF. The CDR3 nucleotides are TGTGCCAGCAGTAACAGGGTACGACAGCCCCAGCATTTT.

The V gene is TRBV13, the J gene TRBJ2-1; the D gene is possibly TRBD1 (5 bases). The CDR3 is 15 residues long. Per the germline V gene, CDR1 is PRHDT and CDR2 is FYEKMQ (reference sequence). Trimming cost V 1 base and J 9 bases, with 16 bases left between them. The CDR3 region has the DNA TGTGCCAGCAGCTTAGCGGACCTCCTAAGGGGTGAGCAGTTCTTC. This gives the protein CASSLADLLRGEQFF.

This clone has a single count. CDR3 DNA sequence: TGCGCCAGCAGCTTGACAGGGCTGAACACTGAAGCTTTCTTT. It encodes CASSLTGLNTEAFF. V and J are TRBV5-1 and TRBJ1-1; tentatively, D is TRBD1 (6 bases). CDR1 SGHRS and CDR2 YFSETQ come from the germline V gene. The CDR3 length is 14 residues. V was trimmed by 1 base and J by 0 bases, leaving 7 bases between them. Full variable domain (missing parts from reference TRBV5-1 and TRBJ1-1): KAGVTQTPRYLIKTRGQQVTLSCSPISGHRSVSWYQQTPGQGLQFLFEYFSETQRNKGNFPGRFSGRQFSNSRSEMNVSTLELGDSALYLCASSLTGLNTEAFFGQGTRLTVV.

For the CDR3, the DNA is TGTGCCAGCAGCCAACGGACGTTTCCCTACGAGCAGTACTTC. Its translation: CASSQRTFPYEQYF. The J gene is TRBJ2-7, the V gene TRBV14; D gene uncertain. With 2 bases removed from V and 2 bases from J, the gap between germline ends came to 10 bases. Germline-derived CDR1 and CDR2 are SGHDN and FVKESK. The CDR3 has 14 amino acids. Filled out from reference TRBV14 and TRBJ2-7, the complete variable domain reads EAGVTQFPSHSVIEKGQTVTLRCDPISGHDNLYWYRRVMGKEIKFLLHFVKESKQDESGMPNNRFLAERTGGTYSTLKVQPAELEDSGVYFCASSQRTFPYEQYFGPGTRLTVT.

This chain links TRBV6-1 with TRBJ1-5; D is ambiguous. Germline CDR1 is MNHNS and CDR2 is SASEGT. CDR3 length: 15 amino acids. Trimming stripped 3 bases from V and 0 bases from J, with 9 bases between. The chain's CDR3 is CASSDRYYSNQPQHF. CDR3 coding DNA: TGTGCCAGCAGTGACCGTTATTATAGCAATCAGCCCCAGCATTTT.

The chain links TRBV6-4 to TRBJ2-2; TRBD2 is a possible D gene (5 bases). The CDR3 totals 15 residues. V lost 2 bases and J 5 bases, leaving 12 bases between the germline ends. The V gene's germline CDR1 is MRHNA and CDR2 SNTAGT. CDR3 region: CASSDGLAGTGELFF. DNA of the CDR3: TGTGCCAGCAGTGACGGGCTAGCCGGGACCGGGGAGCTGTTTTTT.

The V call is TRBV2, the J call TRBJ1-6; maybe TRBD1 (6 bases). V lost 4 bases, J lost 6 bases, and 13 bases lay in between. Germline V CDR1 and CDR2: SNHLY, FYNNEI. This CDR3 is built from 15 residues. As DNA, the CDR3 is TGTGCCAGCAGTGCAAACACAGGGTTTAATTCACCCCTCCACTTT. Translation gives CASSANTGFNSPLHF.

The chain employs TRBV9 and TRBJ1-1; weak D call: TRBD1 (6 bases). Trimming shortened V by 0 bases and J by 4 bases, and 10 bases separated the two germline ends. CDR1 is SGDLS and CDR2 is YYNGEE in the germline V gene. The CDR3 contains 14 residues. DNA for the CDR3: TGTGCCAGCAGCGTAGGCGGGGGGCCCACTGAAGCTTTCTTT. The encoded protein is CASSVGGGPTEAFF. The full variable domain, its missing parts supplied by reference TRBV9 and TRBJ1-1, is DSGVTQTPKHLITATGQRVTLRCSPRSGDLSVYWYQQSLDQGLQFLIQYYNGEERAKGNILERFSAQQFPDLHSELNLSSLELGDSALYFCASSVGGGPTEAFFGQGTRLTVV.

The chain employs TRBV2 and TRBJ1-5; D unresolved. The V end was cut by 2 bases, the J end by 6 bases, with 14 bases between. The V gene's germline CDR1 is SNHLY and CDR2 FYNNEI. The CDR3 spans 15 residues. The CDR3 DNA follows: TGTGCCAGCAGTGAATGGTGGGGTAATGGTCAGCCCCAGCATTTT. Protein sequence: CASSEWWGNGQPQHF.

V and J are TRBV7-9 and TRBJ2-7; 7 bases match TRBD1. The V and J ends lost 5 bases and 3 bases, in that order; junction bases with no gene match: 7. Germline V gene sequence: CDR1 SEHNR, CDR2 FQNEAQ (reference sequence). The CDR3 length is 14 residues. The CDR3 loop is CASSNPGQSYEQYF. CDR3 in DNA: TGTGCCAGCAGCAACCCGGGACAGAGCTACGAGCAGTACTTC.

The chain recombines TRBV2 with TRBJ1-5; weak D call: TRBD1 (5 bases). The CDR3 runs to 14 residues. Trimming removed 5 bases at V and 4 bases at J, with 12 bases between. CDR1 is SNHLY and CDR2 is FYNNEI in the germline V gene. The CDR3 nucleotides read TGTGCCAGCAGTTCCGGGACTGAAAATCAGCCCCAGCATTTT. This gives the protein CASSSGTENQPQHF. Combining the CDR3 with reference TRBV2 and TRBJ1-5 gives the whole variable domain EPEVTQTPSHQVTQMGQEVILRCVPISNHLYFYWYRQILGQKVEFLVSFYNNEISEKSEIFDDQFSVERPDGSNFTLKIRSTKLEDSAMYFCASSSGTENQPQHFGDGTRLSIL.

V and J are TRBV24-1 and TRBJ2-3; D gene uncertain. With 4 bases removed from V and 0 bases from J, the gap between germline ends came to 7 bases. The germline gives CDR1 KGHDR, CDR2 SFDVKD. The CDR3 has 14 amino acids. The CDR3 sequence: CATSESISTDTQYF. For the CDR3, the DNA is TGTGCCACCAGTGAGTCGATAAGCACAGATACGCAGTATTTT.

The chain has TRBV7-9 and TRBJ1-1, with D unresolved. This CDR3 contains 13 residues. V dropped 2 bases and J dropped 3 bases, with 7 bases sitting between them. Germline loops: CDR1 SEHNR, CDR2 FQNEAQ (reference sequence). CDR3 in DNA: TGTGCCAGCAGCTTATTTGAGTACACTGAAGCTTTCTTT. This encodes CASSLFEYTEAFF.

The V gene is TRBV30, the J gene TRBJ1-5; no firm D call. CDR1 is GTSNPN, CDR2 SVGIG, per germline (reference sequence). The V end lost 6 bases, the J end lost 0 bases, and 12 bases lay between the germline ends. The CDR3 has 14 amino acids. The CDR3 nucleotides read TGTGCCTGTTGGGCAGCTTATAGCAATCAGCCCCAGCATTTT. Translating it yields CACWAAYSNQPQHF. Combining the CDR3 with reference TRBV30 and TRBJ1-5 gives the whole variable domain SQTIHQWPATLVQPVGSPLSLECTVEGTSNPNLYWYRQAAGRGLQLLFYSVGIGQISSEVPQNLSASRPQDRQFILSSKKLLLSDSGFYLCACWAAYSNQPQHFGDGTRLSIL.